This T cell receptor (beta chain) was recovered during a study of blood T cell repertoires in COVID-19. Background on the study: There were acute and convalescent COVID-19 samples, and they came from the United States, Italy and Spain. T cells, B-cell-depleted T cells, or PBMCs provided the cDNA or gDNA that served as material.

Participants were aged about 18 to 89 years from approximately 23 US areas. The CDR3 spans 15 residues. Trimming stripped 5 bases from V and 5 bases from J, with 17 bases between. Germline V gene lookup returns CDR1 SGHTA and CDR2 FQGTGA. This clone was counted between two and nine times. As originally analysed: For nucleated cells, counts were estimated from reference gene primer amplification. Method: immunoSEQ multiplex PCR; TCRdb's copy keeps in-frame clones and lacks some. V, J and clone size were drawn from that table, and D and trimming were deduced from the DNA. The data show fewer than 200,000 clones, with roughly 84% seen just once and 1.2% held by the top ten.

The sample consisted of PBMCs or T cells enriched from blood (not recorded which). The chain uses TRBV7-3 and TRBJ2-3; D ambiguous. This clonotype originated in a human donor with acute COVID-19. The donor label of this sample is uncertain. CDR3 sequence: CASSPDPGPQDTQYF. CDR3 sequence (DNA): TGTGCCAGCAGCCCAGACCCGGGTCCGCAAGATACGCAGTATTTT. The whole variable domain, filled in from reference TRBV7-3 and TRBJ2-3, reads GAGVSQTPSNKVTEKGKYVELRCDPISGHTALYWYRQSLGQGPEFLIYFQGTGAADDSGLPNDRFFAVRPEGSVSTLKIQRTERGDSAVYLCASSPDPGPQDTQYFGPGTRLTVL.